The rows below give T cell receptor beta chains drawn from one sample of a study of TIL therapy for anti-PD-1-resistant metastatic lung cancer. Assay: immunoSEQ multiplex PCR; the TCRdb copy retains only in-frame clones and omits some. Of approximately 27,000 clones detected, 72% appear once; the ten largest clones hold 6.5% to 8%. Sequenced material: tumor tissue, taken at baseline. All receptors come from a person between 25 and 80 years old with non-small cell lung cancer. Each CDR3 is given with its conserved first and last residue. Fields, in order: J gene, clone size, D gene, V gene, CDR3 protein, CDR3 DNA. A D gene is named only where the DNA matches it firmly. Clone size is shown for a subset of rows, as once, few, many or a class of expanded clone.

J gene: TRBJ2-7
clone size: once
D gene: NA
V gene: TRBV6-1
CDR3 protein: CASSSHSSGAYEQYF
CDR3 DNA: TGTGCCAGCAGCTCTCATTCTTCAGGGGCCTACGAGCAGTACTTC

J gene: TRBJ2-3
clone size: NA
D gene: NA
V gene: TRBV18
CDR3 protein: CASSWGASTDTQYF
CDR3 DNA: TGTGCCAGCTCATGGGGCGCTAGCACAGATACGCAGTATTTT

J gene: TRBJ2-3
clone size: NA
D gene: NA
V gene: TRBV9
CDR3 protein: CASSPRGLGSSTDTQYF
CDR3 DNA: TGTGCCAGCAGCCCCCGGGGGCTGGGGTCTAGCACAGATACGCAGTATTTT

J gene: TRBJ2-1
clone size: NA
D gene: TRBD2
V gene: TRBV5-4
CDR3 protein: CASSFAGGSYNEQFF
CDR3 DNA: TGTGCCAGCAGCTTTGCCGGGGGGTCCTACAATGAGCAGTTCTTC

J gene: TRBJ2-3
clone size: once
D gene: TRBD2
V gene: TRBV30
CDR3 protein: CAWTRRGGADTQYF
CDR3 DNA: TGTGCCTGGACACGGCGGGGGGGCGCAGATACGCAGTATTTT

J gene: TRBJ2-7
clone size: NA
D gene: TRBD1
V gene: TRBV7-9
CDR3 protein: CASSRRTGGVYEQYF
CDR3 DNA: TGTGCCAGCAGCCGACGGACAGGGGGGGTCTACGAGCAGTACTTC

J gene: TRBJ2-3
clone size: few
D gene: NA
V gene: TRBV2
CDR3 protein: CASSEDSTGRNTQYF
CDR3 DNA: TGTGCCAGCAGTGAAGACTCGACAGGAAGAAATACGCAGTATTTT

J gene: TRBJ2-5
clone size: NA
D gene: NA
V gene: TRBV27
CDR3 protein: CATKKRWTQETQYF
CDR3 DNA: TGTGCCACCAAGAAAAGGTGGACGCAAGAGACCCAGTACTTC

J gene: TRBJ1-1
clone size: NA
D gene: NA
V gene: TRBV29-1
CDR3 protein: CSAVWGAPTEAFF
CDR3 DNA: TGCAGCGCCGTGTGGGGGGCGCCCACTGAAGCTTTCTTT

J gene: TRBJ1-2
clone size: NA
D gene: TRBD1
V gene: TRBV7-2
CDR3 protein: CASSLGGTGIYGYTF
CDR3 DNA: TGTGCCAGCAGCTTAGGGGGGACAGGGATTTATGGCTACACCTTC

J gene: TRBJ2-5
clone size: NA
D gene: NA
V gene: TRBV14
CDR3 protein: CASKAVGGGGETQYF
CDR3 DNA: TGTGCCAGCAAGGCGGTTGGGGGCGGAGGAGAGACCCAGTACTTC

J gene: TRBJ2-7
clone size: few
D gene: TRBD2
V gene: TRBV7-9
CDR3 protein: CASRPGTSSYEQYF
CDR3 DNA: TGTGCCAGCAGGCCCGGGACTAGCTCCTACGAGCAGTACTTC

J gene: TRBJ2-3
clone size: NA
D gene: NA
V gene: TRBV10-3
CDR3 protein: CAISESLDVHTQYF
CDR3 DNA: TGTGCCATCAGTGAGTCCTTAGACGTTCATACGCAGTATTTT

J gene: TRBJ1-4
clone size: NA
D gene: NA
V gene: TRBV9
CDR3 protein: CASSVAPRTDKLFF
CDR3 DNA: TGTGCCAGCAGCGTAGCACCAAGAACGGATAAACTGTTTTTT

J gene: TRBJ2-2
clone size: NA
D gene: TRBD1
V gene: TRBV19
CDR3 protein: CASSRQGAGELFF
CDR3 DNA: TGTGCCAGTAGTCGACAGGGGGCCGGGGAGCTGTTTTTT

J gene: TRBJ2-3
clone size: NA
D gene: TRBD2
V gene: TRBV7-3
CDR3 protein: CASSSPSGGANVDTQYF
CDR3 DNA: TGTGCCAGCAGCTCCCCTAGCGGGGGGGCCAATGTTGATACGCAGTATTTT

J gene: TRBJ2-2
clone size: NA
D gene: NA
V gene: TRBV18
CDR3 protein: CASSPPVDTGELFF
CDR3 DNA: TGTGCCAGCTCACCACCGGTGGACACCGGGGAGCTGTTTTTT

J gene: TRBJ2-7
clone size: few
D gene: NA
V gene: TRBV5-4
CDR3 protein: CASSFGTDSNPYEQYF
CDR3 DNA: TGTGCCAGCAGCTTCGGGACGGATTCGAACCCCTACGAGCAGTACTTC

J gene: TRBJ2-3
clone size: NA
D gene: NA
V gene: TRBV2
CDR3 protein: CASVPFRTDTQYF
CDR3 DNA: TGTGCCTCTGTCCCTTTTCGCACAGATACGCAGTATTTT

J gene: TRBJ2-3
clone size: NA
D gene: TRBD1
V gene: TRBV29-1
CDR3 protein: CSVENRGRGTDTQYF
CDR3 DNA: TGCAGCGTCGAGAACAGGGGGCGGGGCACAGATACGCAGTATTTT

J gene: TRBJ2-7
clone size: NA
D gene: NA
V gene: TRBV6-6
CDR3 protein: CASSYSMSEGEQYF
CDR3 DNA: TGTGCCAGCAGTTACTCGATGTCGGAGGGCGAGCAGTACTTC

J gene: TRBJ2-5
clone size: NA
D gene: NA
V gene: TRBV4-2
CDR3 protein: CASSPKLGDQETQYF
CDR3 DNA: TGTGCCAGCAGCCCCAAGTTGGGGGATCAAGAGACCCAGTACTTC

J gene: TRBJ1-1
clone size: medium-sized
D gene: NA
V gene: TRBV27
CDR3 protein: CASSGQLGTEAFF
CDR3 DNA: TGTGCCAGCAGTGGACAGTTGGGCACTGAAGCTTTCTTT

J gene: TRBJ2-5
clone size: NA
D gene: NA
V gene: TRBV2
CDR3 protein: CASGGQGGGETQYF
CDR3 DNA: TGTGCCAGCGGGGGTCAGGGGGGAGGAGAGACCCAGTACTTC

J gene: TRBJ2-3
clone size: NA
D gene: TRBD2
V gene: TRBV4-1
CDR3 protein: CASSQEISGGPRDTQYF
CDR3 DNA: TGCGCCAGCAGCCAAGAAATTAGCGGGGGCCCTAGGGATACGCAGTATTTT

J gene: TRBJ2-1
clone size: NA
D gene: NA
V gene: TRBV2
CDR3 protein: CASKPTYNEQFF
CDR3 DNA: TGTGCCAGCAAACCAACCTACAATGAGCAGTTCTTC

J gene: TRBJ1-5
clone size: NA
D gene: TRBD1
V gene: TRBV5-1
CDR3 protein: CASREGTVDQPQHF
CDR3 DNA: TGCGCCAGCAGGGAGGGGACAGTAGATCAGCCCCAGCATTTT

J gene: TRBJ1-2
clone size: NA
D gene: TRBD1
V gene: TRBV5-1
CDR3 protein: CASSLALGQGAENYGYTF
CDR3 DNA: TGCGCCAGCAGCTTGGCCCTGGGACAGGGGGCAGAAAACTATGGCTACACCTTC

J gene: TRBJ2-3
clone size: few
D gene: TRBD1
V gene: TRBV6-1
CDR3 protein: CASTNGQDTDTQYF
CDR3 DNA: TGTGCCAGCACCAATGGACAGGACACAGATACGCAGTATTTT

J gene: TRBJ2-1
clone size: NA
D gene: NA
V gene: TRBV5-1
CDR3 protein: CASSRYSESYNEQFF
CDR3 DNA: TGCGCCAGCAGCCGGTATAGCGAATCCTACAATGAGCAGTTCTTC

J gene: TRBJ1-1
clone size: NA
D gene: NA
V gene: TRBV15
CDR3 protein: CATSKRKTMNTEAFF
CDR3 DNA: TGTGCCACCAGCAAACGTAAGACAATGAACACTGAAGCTTTCTTT

J gene: TRBJ2-5
clone size: NA
D gene: NA
V gene: TRBV7-7
CDR3 protein: CASSFQGGQETQYF
CDR3 DNA: TGTGCTAGCAGCTTTCAGGGAGGCCAAGAGACCCAGTACTTC

J gene: TRBJ2-7
clone size: NA
D gene: NA
V gene: TRBV19
CDR3 protein: CASSMGTYEQYF
CDR3 DNA: TGTGCCAGTAGTATGGGAACTTACGAGCAGTACTTC

J gene: TRBJ2-1
clone size: NA
D gene: NA
V gene: TRBV6-5
CDR3 protein: CASSYSLGDYNEQFF
CDR3 DNA: TGTGCCAGCAGTTACTCTTTAGGGGACTACAATGAGCAGTTCTTC

J gene: TRBJ1-5
clone size: once
D gene: NA
V gene: TRBV19
CDR3 protein: CASSIGPDSKHF
CDR3 DNA: TGTGCCAGTAGTATTGGGCCGGACAGTAAACATTTT

J gene: TRBJ1-1
clone size: few
D gene: NA
V gene: TRBV5-4
CDR3 protein: CASSLVGLGGNTEAFF
CDR3 DNA: TGTGCCAGCAGCTTGGTTGGCCTCGGGGGCAACACTGAAGCTTTCTTT

J gene: TRBJ2-2
clone size: NA
D gene: TRBD2
V gene: TRBV10-2
CDR3 protein: CASGGLAGGETGELFF
CDR3 DNA: TGCGCCAGCGGAGGACTAGCGGGGGGAGAGACCGGGGAGCTGTTTTTT

J gene: TRBJ2-7
clone size: once
D gene: NA
V gene: TRBV27
CDR3 protein: CASSFYSYEQYF
CDR3 DNA: TGTGCCAGCAGTTTCTACTCCTACGAGCAGTACTTC

J gene: TRBJ1-4
clone size: NA
D gene: NA
V gene: TRBV9
CDR3 protein: CASSVAPEGRGEKLFF
CDR3 DNA: TGTGCCAGCAGCGTAGCCCCCGAAGGGCGAGGTGAAAAACTGTTTTTT

J gene: TRBJ1-1
clone size: NA
D gene: NA
V gene: TRBV6-1
CDR3 protein: CASSEAIPGQTEAFF
CDR3 DNA: TGTGCCAGCAGTGAAGCTATTCCAGGGCAGACTGAAGCTTTCTTT

J gene: TRBJ1-1
clone size: NA
D gene: NA
V gene: TRBV2
CDR3 protein: CASSGNSRMNTEAFF
CDR3 DNA: TGTGCCAGCAGCGGGAACTCCAGGATGAACACTGAAGCTTTCTTT

J gene: TRBJ2-5
clone size: NA
D gene: NA
V gene: TRBV4-3
CDR3 protein: CASSLEQQETQYF
CDR3 DNA: TGCGCCAGCAGCCTGGAGCAGCAAGAGACCCAGTACTTC

J gene: TRBJ2-6
clone size: once
D gene: NA
V gene: TRBV19
CDR3 protein: CASSIDDRPMRAGANVLTF
CDR3 DNA: TGTGCCAGTAGTATCGATGACAGGCCCATGAGAGCTGGGGCCAACGTCCTGACTTTC

J gene: TRBJ1-3
clone size: once
D gene: NA
V gene: TRBV9
CDR3 protein: CASSGTSGNTIYF
CDR3 DNA: TGTGCCAGTTCCGGGACCTCAGGAAACACCATATATTTT

J gene: TRBJ2-3
clone size: NA
D gene: TRBD2
V gene: TRBV6-6
CDR3 protein: CASSSPGLAATDTQYF
CDR3 DNA: TGTGCCAGCAGTTCGCCGGGACTAGCGGCAACAGATACGCAGTATTTT

J gene: TRBJ2-5
clone size: NA
D gene: NA
V gene: TRBV7-3
CDR3 protein: CASSLSGQETQYF
CDR3 DNA: TGTGCCAGCAGCTTGAGCGGTCAAGAGACCCAGTACTTC

J gene: TRBJ1-1
clone size: NA
D gene: NA
V gene: TRBV4-1
CDR3 protein: CASSQVGFTEAFF
CDR3 DNA: TGCGCCAGCAGCCAAGTGGGGTTTACTGAAGCTTTCTTT

J gene: TRBJ2-7
clone size: NA
D gene: NA
V gene: TRBV4-1
CDR3 protein: CASSQDWDGAYEQYF
CDR3 DNA: TGCGCCAGCAGCCAAGATTGGGACGGAGCCTACGAGCAGTACTTC

J gene: TRBJ2-7
clone size: NA
D gene: TRBD2
V gene: TRBV7-2
CDR3 protein: CASSPGIAGPSYEQYF
CDR3 DNA: TGTGCCAGCAGCCCCGGAATAGCGGGGCCCTCCTACGAGCAGTACTTC

J gene: TRBJ2-3
clone size: NA
D gene: TRBD2
V gene: TRBV7-3
CDR3 protein: CASSPEGRGGTDTQYF
CDR3 DNA: TGTGCCAGCAGCCCGGAGGGGCGGGGGGGCACAGATACGCAGTATTTT

J gene: TRBJ2-7
clone size: NA
D gene: NA
V gene: TRBV15
CDR3 protein: CATSRDKSAVYEQYF
CDR3 DNA: TGTGCCACCAGCAGAGATAAGTCGGCAGTCTACGAGCAGTACTTC